This paragraph covers one TCR beta chain sequence. Its antigen is unknown. During its preparation, the TCRbeta library received unique molecular identifiers. TCRdb independently ran MiXCR on the PCR reads; one entry per CDR3 protein. The sample records some 290,000 distinct CDR3 sequences, over 20% being singletons. The data originate from a study of T-cell reconstitution after alpha-beta-depleted transplantation in children. Notes on the study in general: Some patients showed high day-60 TCRbeta diversity, which derived from surviving recipient T cells and thymic progenitors.

V was shortened by 4 bases and J by 4 bases, with 11 bases between the two germline ends. The CDR3 spans 13 residues. The chain employs TRBV12-3 or TRBV12-4 and TRBJ2-7, with D perhaps assigned TRBD1 or TRBD2 (5 bases each). The sequence came from a male patient aged 10 to 17 who had a stem cell transplant for acute lymphoblastic leukemia, so the T cells may come from the graft donor. Sequenced here: PBMCs, mostly from graft donor cells, sampled 180 days after TCRalphabeta/CD19-depleted stem cell transplant. The CDR3 here is CASSSFGGYEQYF. The CDR3 DNA reads as TGTGCCAGCAGTTCCTTTGGGGGTTACGAGCAGTACTTC.